These T cell receptor beta chains were read from a single sample in a study of blood T cell repertoires in COVID-19. Method: immunoSEQ multiplex PCR; TCRdb's copy keeps in-frame clones and lacks some. Counted here are 80,000 or so clones, roughly 82% occurring once; the ten biggest clones make up more than 9%. The sequenced material came from peripheral blood. The receptor set was obtained from a man aged 60-69 years with acute or convalescent COVID-19. Each CDR3 is given with its conserved first and last residue. Fields, in order: J gene, clone size, D gene, V gene, CDR3 DNA, CDR3 protein. D genes are given only for firm matches. Clone size is given for some rows only: seen once, a few or many times, or a class if the clone is expanded.

j_gene: TRBJ1-6; abundance: once; d_gene: -; v_gene: TRBV3-1/TRBV3-2; CDR3nt: TGTGCCAGCAGCCAAGGGTCAGGGGATTCACCCCTCCACTTT; CDR3aa: CASSQGSGDSPLHF
j_gene: TRBJ1-5; abundance: -; d_gene: -; v_gene: TRBV19; CDR3nt: TGTGCCAGTAGTATACAGGACAATCAGCCCCAGCATTTT; CDR3aa: CASSIQDNQPQHF
j_gene: TRBJ2-1; abundance: -; d_gene: -; v_gene: TRBV5-4; CDR3nt: TGTGCCAGCAGCCAAGGGGCTAATGAGCAGTTCTTC; CDR3aa: CASSQGANEQFF
j_gene: TRBJ2-1; abundance: few; d_gene: TRBD1; v_gene: TRBV28; CDR3nt: TGTGCCAGCAGTAGAGCCGGGACAGGGTACAATGAGCAGTTCTTC; CDR3aa: CASSRAGTGYNEQFF
j_gene: TRBJ2-1; abundance: -; d_gene: -; v_gene: TRBV28; CDR3nt: TGTGCCAGCAGTTTAGCGGGGATTGGGTACCACAATGAGCAGTTCTTC; CDR3aa: CASSLAGIGYHNEQFF
j_gene: TRBJ2-3; abundance: -; d_gene: TRBD1; v_gene: TRBV7-2; CDR3nt: TGTGCCAGCAGCGTAGGACAGGGAACGGATACGCAGTATTTT; CDR3aa: CASSVGQGTDTQYF
j_gene: TRBJ2-7; abundance: few; d_gene: TRBD1; v_gene: TRBV25-1; CDR3nt: TGTGCCAGCAGGTCCGACAGGGGGAATTCCTACGAGCAGTACTTC; CDR3aa: CASRSDRGNSYEQYF
j_gene: TRBJ1-5; abundance: -; d_gene: TRBD1; v_gene: TRBV7-2; CDR3nt: TGTGCCAGCACATTGACAGGGGCCTTTTTTAGCAATCAGCCCCAGCATTTT; CDR3aa: CASTLTGAFFSNQPQHF
j_gene: TRBJ2-4; abundance: -; d_gene: TRBD2; v_gene: TRBV19; CDR3nt: TGTGCCAGTAGTAAACAGGGGACGCTAGCGGGGGATCGAGCCAAAAACATTCAGTACTTC; CDR3aa: CASSKQGTLAGDRAKNIQYF
j_gene: TRBJ1-3; abundance: medium-sized; d_gene: -; v_gene: TRBV5-1; CDR3nt: TGCGCCAGCAGCTCTCACCCTCAGGGGACTGGAAACACCATATATTTT; CDR3aa: CASSSHPQGTGNTIYF